The sequence of this TCR beta chain was determined in a study of blood T cells in healthy people across ages. Primed by a sample-barcoded 5' primer and a J-beta primer mix, a second PCR proceeded for 7 to 11 cycles. Each CDR3 protein gets one entry after TCRdb re-called the 5' RACE reads with MiXCR. The sample lists about 1.1 million distinct CDR3 sequences; around two fifths were seen once. The length of the CDR3 is 13 residues. CDR1 is MNHEY, CDR2 SMNVEV, per germline (reference sequence). Trimming removed 3 bases from V and 6 bases from J, with 11 bases in between. The TCR was taken from a man aged 18 to 30 in good health. The rearrangement links TRBV27 to TRBJ1-2; D is unresolved. The sample was blood. CDR3 sequence (DNA): TGTGCCAGCAGTTTCCGGAGTGGCGATGGCTACACCTTC. Protein product: CASSFRSGDGYTF.